This T cell receptor (beta chain) was obtained from a study of CD8 T cells in ankylosing spondylitis. A single record per CDR3 protein comes from TCRdb applying MiXCR to the 5' RACE reads. The sample yields roughly 250,000 distinct CDR3 sequences, around 9.1% seen once. V dropped 5 bases and J dropped 2 bases, with 8 bases sitting between them. The CDR3 is 12 residues long. Germline V gene sequence: CDR1 DFQATT, CDR2 SNEGSKA (reference sequence). This clonotype was observed at least ten times. Sample: blood, either unsorted or a sorted T cell fraction (not recorded which). The chain carries TRBV20-1 and TRBJ2-3; D may correspond to TRBD1 or TRBD2 (5 bases each). The sequence derives from a male donor with ankylosing spondylitis or in good health (not recorded which). This CDR3 is CSAWGTTDTQYF. The CDR3 bases are TGCAGTGCTTGGGGGACCACAGATACGCAGTATTTT.